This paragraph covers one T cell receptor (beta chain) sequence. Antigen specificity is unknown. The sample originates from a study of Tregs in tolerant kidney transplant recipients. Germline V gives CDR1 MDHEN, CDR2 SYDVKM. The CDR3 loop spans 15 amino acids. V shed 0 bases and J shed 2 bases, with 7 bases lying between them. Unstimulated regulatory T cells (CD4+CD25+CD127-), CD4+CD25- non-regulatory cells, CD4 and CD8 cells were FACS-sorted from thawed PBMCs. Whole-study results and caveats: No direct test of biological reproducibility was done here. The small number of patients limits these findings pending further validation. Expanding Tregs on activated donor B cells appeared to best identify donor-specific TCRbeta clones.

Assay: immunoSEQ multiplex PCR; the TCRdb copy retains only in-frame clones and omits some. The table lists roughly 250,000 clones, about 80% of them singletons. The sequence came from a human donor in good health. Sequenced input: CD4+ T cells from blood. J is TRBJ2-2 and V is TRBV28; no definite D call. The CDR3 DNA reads TGTGCCAGCAGTTTATGGTCTTTTAACACCGGGGAGCTGTTTTTT. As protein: CASSLWSFNTGELFF.